This T cell receptor (beta chain) was identified in a study of CD4 T cells in relation to SARS-CoV-2 and coronaviruses. With regard to this clone: What it binds is not known.

Before the COVID-19 pandemic, during about 2010-2018, CD4+ T cells were taken from unexposed donors. The cells were cultured for 9 to 11 days before CD4+ T cells were isolated. The germline CDR1 and CDR2 sequences are LNHDA and SQIVND (reference sequence). V gave up 5 bases and J gave up 3 bases, with 14 bases separating them. CDR3 length equals 14 residues. Method: immunoSEQ multiplex PCR; TCRdb's copy keeps in-frame clones and lacks some. The sample has about 16,000 clones; 60% to 80% are singletons. The receptor was derived from a human donor in good health. The specimen sequenced was CD4+ T cells from PBMCs, cultured in vitro. The chain employs TRBV19 and TRBJ2-7, with D perhaps being TRBD1 or TRBD2 (5 bases each). CDR3 nucleotide sequence: TGTGCCAGTAGTGAATCCCGGGGCGGCTACGAGCAGTACTTC. This codes for CASSESRGGYEQYF.